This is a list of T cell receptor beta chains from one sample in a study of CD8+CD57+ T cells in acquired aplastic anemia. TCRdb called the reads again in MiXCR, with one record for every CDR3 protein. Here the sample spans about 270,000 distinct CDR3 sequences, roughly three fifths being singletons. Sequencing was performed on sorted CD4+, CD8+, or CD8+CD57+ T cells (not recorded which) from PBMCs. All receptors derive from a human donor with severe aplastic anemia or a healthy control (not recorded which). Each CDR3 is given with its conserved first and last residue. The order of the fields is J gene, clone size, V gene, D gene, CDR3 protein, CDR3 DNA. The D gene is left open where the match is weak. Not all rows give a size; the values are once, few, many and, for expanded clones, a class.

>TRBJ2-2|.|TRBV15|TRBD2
CATSRDNYGGGTPGELFF
TGTGCCACCAGCAGAGATAATTACGGCGGGGGGACTCCCGGGGAGCTGTTTTTT
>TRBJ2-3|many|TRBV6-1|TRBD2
CASSEGWGRADTQYF
TGTGCCAGCAGTGAAGGGTGGGGGAGGGCAGATACGCAGTATTTT
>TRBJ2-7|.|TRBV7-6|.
CASSPGAVRGINEQYF
TGTGCCAGCAGCCCGGGGGCGGTTCGGGGGATCAATGAGCAGTACTTC
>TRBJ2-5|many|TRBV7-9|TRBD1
CASSSRGPETQYF
TGTGCCAGCAGCTCCAGGGGGCCGGAGACCCAGTACTTC
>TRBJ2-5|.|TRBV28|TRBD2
CASSLWSLAGEGETQYF
TGTGCCAGCAGTTTGTGGTCACTAGCGGGGGAAGGAGAGACCCAGTACTTC
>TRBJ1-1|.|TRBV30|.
CAWKAEMNTEAFF
TGTGCCTGGAAGGCAGAAATGAACACTGAAGCTTTCTTT
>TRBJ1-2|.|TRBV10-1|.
CASSVQGHYGYTF
TGCGCCAGCAGTGTGCAAGGACACTATGGCTACACCTTC
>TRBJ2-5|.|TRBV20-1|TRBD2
CSASSTGLAGDNGRETQYF
TGCAGTGCTAGTTCCACCGGACTAGCGGGGGACAACGGGAGGGAGACCCAGTACTTC
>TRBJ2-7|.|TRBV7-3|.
CASSQRLGAHEQYF
TGTGCCAGCAGCCAAAGACTAGGAGCCCACGAGCAGTACTTC
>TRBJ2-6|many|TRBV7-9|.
CASSLGSGANVLTF
TGTGCCAGCAGCTTAGGGTCTGGGGCCAACGTCCTGACTTTC
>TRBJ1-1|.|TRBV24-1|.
CATSDLQGKAFF
TGTGCCACCAGTGATCTACAGGGAAAAGCTTTCTTT
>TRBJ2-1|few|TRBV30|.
CAWGRGANNEQFF
TGTGCCTGGGGCCGGGGGGCTAACAATGAGCAGTTCTTC
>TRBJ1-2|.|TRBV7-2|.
CASSQVLRVGYTF
TGCGCCAGCAGCCAAGTACTCAGGGTTGGCTACACCTTC
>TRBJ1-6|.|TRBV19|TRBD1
CASSFPGQVNSPLHF
TGTGCCAGTAGTTTTCCAGGACAGGTGAATTCACCCCTCCACTTT
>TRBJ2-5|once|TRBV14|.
CASSPRPNNEQYF
TGTGCCAGCAGCCCAAGACCGAACAATGAGCAGTACTTC
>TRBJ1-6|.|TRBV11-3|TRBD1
CASSSGGQGKDSPLHF
TGTGCCAGCAGCTCAGGGGGACAGGGGAAGGACTCACCCCTCCACTTT
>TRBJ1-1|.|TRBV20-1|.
CSEWQVRKTEAFF
TGCAGTGAGTGGCAGGTTAGGAAGACTGAAGCTTTCTTT
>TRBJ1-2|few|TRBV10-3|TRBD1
CAISEPKLGQIHYGYTF
TGTGCCATCAGTGAGCCTAAACTGGGACAGATCCACTATGGCTACACCTTC
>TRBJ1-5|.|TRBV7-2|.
CASSPQLSNQPQHF
TGTGCCAGCAGCCCCCAGTTGAGCAATCAGCCCCAGCATTTT
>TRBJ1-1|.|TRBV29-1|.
CSVAPGAGTEAFF
TGCAGCGTTGCGCCGGGAGCTGGCACTGAAGCTTTCTTT
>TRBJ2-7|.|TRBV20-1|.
CSAQGRGYEQYF
TGCAGTGCTCAAGGTCGGGGGTACGAGCAGTACTTC
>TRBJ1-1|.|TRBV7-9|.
CASSLGRLRTEAFF
TGTGCCAGCAGCTTAGGACGATTGAGGACTGAAGCTTTCTTT
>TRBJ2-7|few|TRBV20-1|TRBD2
CSARAGVSYEQYF
TGTAGTGCCAGAGCGGGAGTGTCCTACGAGCAGTACTTC
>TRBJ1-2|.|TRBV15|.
CATSGSDGFTNYGYTF
TGTGCCACCAGCGGCTCGGACGGATTTACTAACTATGGCTACACCTTC
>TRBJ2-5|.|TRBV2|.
CASRRSNQPQYF
TGTGCCAGCAGGCGGAGCAATCAGCCCCAGTACTTC
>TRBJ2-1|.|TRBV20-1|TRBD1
CSARDPGTGVRLGQFF
TGCAGTGCTAGAGATCCGGGGACAGGGGTTCGGTTGGGACAGTTCTTC
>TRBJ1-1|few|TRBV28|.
CASSLIVTGPNTEAFF
TGTGCCAGCAGTTTAATCGTCACAGGGCCCAACACTGAAGCTTTCTTT
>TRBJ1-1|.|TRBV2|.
CASSEALAGNTEAFF
TGTGCCAGCAGTGAAGCGCTTGCAGGGAACACTGAAGCTTTCTTT
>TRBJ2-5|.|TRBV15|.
CATSRSKQETQYF
TGTGCCACCAGCAGGTCAAAGCAAGAGACCCAGTACTTC
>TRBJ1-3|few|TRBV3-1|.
CASSRGKTSSGNTIYF
TGTGCCAGCAGCAGAGGCAAAACGAGCTCTGGAAACACCATATATTTT
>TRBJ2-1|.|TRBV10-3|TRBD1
CATQTGALLNEQFF
TGTGCCACCCAGACAGGGGCCTTGCTTAATGAGCAGTTCTTC
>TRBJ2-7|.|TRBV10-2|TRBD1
CASRGQASYEQYF
TGCGCCAGCAGGGGACAGGCGTCCTACGAGCAGTACTTC
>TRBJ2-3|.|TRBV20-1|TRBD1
CSARWQGADTQYF
TGCAGTGCTAGGTGGCAGGGGGCAGATACGCAGTATTTT